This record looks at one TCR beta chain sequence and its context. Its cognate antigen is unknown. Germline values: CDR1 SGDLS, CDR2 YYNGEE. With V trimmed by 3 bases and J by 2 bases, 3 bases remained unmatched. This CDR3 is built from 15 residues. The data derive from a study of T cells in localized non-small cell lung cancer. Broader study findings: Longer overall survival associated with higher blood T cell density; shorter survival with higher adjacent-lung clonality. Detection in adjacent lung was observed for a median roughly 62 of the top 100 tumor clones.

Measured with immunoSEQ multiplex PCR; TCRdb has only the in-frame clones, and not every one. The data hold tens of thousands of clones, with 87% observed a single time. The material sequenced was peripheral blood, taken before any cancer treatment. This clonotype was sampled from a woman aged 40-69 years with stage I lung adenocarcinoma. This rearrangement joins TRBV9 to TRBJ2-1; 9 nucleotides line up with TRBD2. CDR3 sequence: CASSASSGTYNEQFF. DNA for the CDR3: TGTGCCAGCAGCGCATCTAGCGGGACCTACAATGAGCAGTTCTTC.